The 27 T cell receptor beta chains in this list originate from one sample, sequenced in a study of CD8+ T cells in alopecia areata. The treatment was: oral pan-JAK inhibitor, 5-10 mg twice daily. RNA extraction was followed by reverse transcription into cDNA, which acted as the sequencing template. Generated by immunoSEQ multiplex PCR, the TCRdb table keeps only in-frame clones and is missing some. This sample has about 92,000 clones, with around 44% found just once. The material was CD8+ T cells sorted from blood, obtained at week 24, from a patient treated with tofacitinib. The receptors shown here come from a human donor with alopecia areata.

This rearrangement joins TRBV11-2 to TRBJ1-2, with D perhaps TRBD1 (5 bases). The CDR3 runs to 14 residues. V was clipped by 5 bases and J by 3 bases, with 13 bases between them. Germline loops: CDR1 SGHAT, CDR2 FQNNGV. CDR3 sequence reads: CASSPSGTDYGYTF. The CDR3, as DNA: TGTGCCAGCAGCCCCTCCGGGACCGACTATGGCTACACCTTC. Full variable domain (rest looked up from reference TRBV11-2 and TRBJ1-2): EAGVAQSPRYKIIEKRQSVAFWCNPISGHATLYWYQQILGQGPKLLIQFQNNGVVDDSQLPKDRFSAERLKGVDSTLKIQPAKLEDSAVYLCASSPSGTDYGYTFGSGTRLTVV.

This clone was seen only a few times. The chain uses TRBV9 and TRBJ1-3; no clear D gene. The length of the CDR3 is 12 residues. The V gene's germline CDR1 is SGDLS and CDR2 YYNGEE. The ends were cut back, 3 bases at V and 7 bases at J, with 8 bases in the middle. The CDR3, as DNA: TGTGCCAGCAGCGGAATTGAGAACACCATATATTTT. This codes for CASSGIENTIYF.

J is TRBJ1-1 and V is TRBV9; a possible D gene is TRBD1 (5 bases). The CDR3 covers 13 residues. Germline V lookup: CDR1 SGDLS, CDR2 YYNGEE. The V end lost 2 bases, the J end lost 6 bases, and 11 bases lay between the germline ends. The CDR3 DNA sequence: TGTGCCAGCAGCGTTTTGTCAGGGTCTGAAGCTTTCTTT. It is translated as CASSVLSGSEAFF. Based on the CDR3 plus reference TRBV9 and TRBJ1-1, the full variable domain is DSGVTQTPKHLITATGQRVTLRCSPRSGDLSVYWYQQSLDQGLQFLIQYYNGEERAKGNILERFSAQQFPDLHSELNLSSLELGDSALYFCASSVLSGSEAFFGQGTRLTVV.

The chain joins TRBV30 to TRBJ1-2; TRBD1 might be the D (6 bases). The CDR3 has 11 amino acids. In germline, CDR1 is GTSNPN, CDR2 SVGIG (reference sequence). V lost 5 bases and J 6 bases, leaving 10 bases between the germline ends. Here the CDR3 reads CAWWYRDGYTF. CDR3 DNA sequence: TGTGCCTGGTGGTACAGGGATGGCTACACCTTC. Together with reference TRBV30 and TRBJ1-2, the CDR3 gives the full variable domain: SQTIHQWPATLVQPVGSPLSLECTVEGTSNPNLYWYRQAAGRGLQLLFYSVGIGQISSEVPQNLSASRPQDRQFILSSKKLLLSDSGFYLCAWWYRDGYTFGSGTRLTVV.

V gene TRBV25-1 combines with J gene TRBJ2-7; D is unresolved. CDR1 MGHDK and CDR2 SYGVNS come from the germline V gene. The CDR3 spans 15 residues. V lost 2 bases, J lost 4 bases, and 15 bases lay in between. In nucleotides, the CDR3 is TGTGCCAGCAGTGAAAAGTCTGGAGCTGCGTACGAGCAGTACTTC. It is translated as CASSEKSGAAYEQYF.

The V gene is TRBV2, the J gene TRBJ1-1, with TRBD1 as a possible D gene (6 bases). The CDR3 has 13 residues. With 6 bases removed from V and 7 bases from J, the gap between germline ends came to 15 bases. Germline lookup yields CDR1 SNHLY and CDR2 FYNNEI. The CDR3: CASRAGRTVEAFF. The CDR3, as DNA: TGTGCCAGCAGGGCCGGACGGACAGTTGAAGCTTTCTTT.

This clone was seen more than once but under ten times. V and J are TRBV30 and TRBJ1-1; TRBD1 matches at 8 bases. The length of the CDR3 is 13 residues. The V segment lost 3 bases and the J segment 7 bases; nucleotides outside the gene matches: 7. The germline CDR1 and CDR2 sequences are GTSNPN and SVGIG (reference sequence). Here the CDR3 reads CAWSSQGASEAFF. The CDR3 nucleotides are TGTGCCTGGAGCTCCCAGGGGGCGAGTGAAGCTTTCTTT.

The genes are TRBV9 and TRBJ2-7; 10 bases are shared with TRBD2. The germline gives CDR1 SGDLS, CDR2 YYNGEE. The CDR3 contains 16 residues. The ends lost 4 bases at V and 5 bases at J; junction bases unmatched: 12. The CDR3 region has the DNA TGTGCCAGCAGCCTGTACGAGCGGGAGGGCAAACACGAGCAGTACTTC. This codes for CASSLYEREGKHEQYF.

This clone came up a few times. V gene TRBV29-1 combines with J gene TRBJ2-7, with D perhaps matching TRBD1 (6 bases). CDR3 length: 12 amino acids. CDR1 is SQVTM and CDR2 is ANQGSEA in the germline V gene. The V end was cut by 0 bases, the J end by 7 bases, with 10 bases between. CDR3 coding DNA: TGCAGCGTTGAAGAGCGGACAGATGAGCAGTACTTC. It specifies CSVEERTDEQYF.

The count of this clone is one. The chain recombines TRBV6-1 with TRBJ2-7; D is unclear. The CDR3 is 12 residues long. Germline loops: CDR1 MNHNS, CDR2 SASEGT. The V end lost 2 bases, the J end lost 0 bases, and 2 bases lay between the germline ends. CDR3: CASSEYSYEQYF. CDR3 nucleotides: TGTGCCAGCAGTGAATACTCCTACGAGCAGTACTTC.

The chain has TRBV28 and TRBJ2-5; D gene uncertain. The germline V gene encodes CDR1 MDHEN and CDR2 SYDVKM. The V end lost 2 bases, the J end lost 3 bases, and 13 bases lay between the germline ends. This CDR3 comprises 15 residues. This chain's CDR3 is CASSLNMLLKETQYF. The DNA for the CDR3 is TGTGCCAGCAGTTTAAATATGTTACTAAAAGAGACCCAGTACTTC.

This clone was counted only a few times. The chain is built from TRBV27 and TRBJ1-5, with D possibly being TRBD1 (6 bases). The CDR3 loop spans 14 amino acids. In germline, CDR1 is MNHEY, CDR2 SMNVEV (reference sequence). With 7 bases removed from V and 7 bases from J, the gap between germline ends came to 17 bases. Written as DNA, the CDR3 is TGTGCCAGCACCCCAGCAGGGGCAGGACAGCCCCAGCATTTT. This codes for CASTPAGAGQPQHF.

The rearrangement uses TRBV5-4 and TRBJ2-7; D is ambiguous. This CDR3 has 13 amino acids. V shed 1 base and J shed 3 bases, with 8 bases lying between them. Germline CDR1 is SGHNT and CDR2 is YYREEE (reference sequence). The CDR3 coding sequence is TGTGCCAGCAGCTTGAGTCCGAGCTACGAGCAGTACTTC. Amino acids: CASSLSPSYEQYF.

The chain's CDR3 is CAIGGTSGKSSYEQYF. CDR3 DNA sequence: TGTGCCATCGGGGGCACTAGCGGGAAATCGTCCTACGAGCAGTACTTC. This chain uses TRBV10-3 with TRBJ2-7, with 10 bases matching TRBD2. J was trimmed by 1 base and V by 8 bases; bases with no gene match: 11. The germline gives CDR1 ENHRY, CDR2 SYGVKD. The CDR3 consists of 16 residues.

The chain employs TRBV5-1 and TRBJ2-1; perhaps TRBD2 as D (5 bases). Trimming took off 1 base at V and 3 bases at J, with 8 bases between the two ends. Germline-derived CDR1 and CDR2 are SGHRS and YFSETQ. The length of the CDR3 is 14 residues. As DNA, the CDR3 is TGCGCCAGCAGCTTGTACACTAGCTACAATGAGCAGTTCTTC. Translating gives CASSLYTSYNEQFF.

This sequence joins TRBV27 and TRBJ2-7; the D gene is possibly TRBD2 (7 bases). V lost 2 bases, J lost 2 bases, and 10 bases lay in between. Germline V CDR1 and CDR2: MNHEY, SMNVEV (reference sequence). The CDR3 runs to 14 residues. DNA of the CDR3: TGTGCCAGCAGTTTAAGGGGGAGGGCCTACGAGCAGTACTTC. It translates to CASSLRGRAYEQYF.

This clone has only one observation. The chain employs TRBV7-9 and TRBJ2-1, with D hard to call. Between the trimmed V and J ends, which lost 5 bases and 9 bases, there was a span of 11 bases. From germline, CDR1 is SEHNR and CDR2 FQNEAQ (reference sequence). The CDR3 has 12 amino acids. Written as DNA, the CDR3 is TGTGCCAGCAGCGAAGGTGTGAGTGAGCAGTTCTTC. Protein product: CASSEGVSEQFF.

The rearrangement joins TRBV18 to TRBJ2-3; no reliable D call. CDR1 is KGHSH, CDR2 LQKENI, per germline. CDR3 length: 16 residues. The ends were cut back, 4 bases at V and 1 base at J, with 15 bases in the middle. The CDR3 sequence is CASSQSEESGTDTQYF. The CDR3 DNA is TGTGCCAGCTCACAGTCGGAAGAGAGCGGCACAGATACGCAGTATTTT.

V and J are TRBV27 and TRBJ1-5; TRBD1 aligns across 7 bases. V gave up 4 bases and J gave up 0 bases; unmatched junction bases: 3. CDR1 MNHEY and CDR2 SMNVEV come from the germline V gene (reference sequence). The CDR3 loop spans 15 amino acids. The CDR3 DNA reads as TGTGCCAGCAGTTCACAGGGGTATAGCAATCAGCCCCAGCATTTT. Translated: CASSSQGYSNQPQHF.

This clone was counted a few times. V and J are TRBV6-1 and TRBJ1-5; a weak D match, TRBD1 (5 bases). This CDR3 has 14 amino acids. Germline-derived CDR1 and CDR2 are MNHNS and SASEGT. Trimming pared 4 bases from V and 3 bases from J, leaving 10 bases between. The CDR3 nucleotides are TGTGCCAGCAGTGGACGACAGAACAATCAGCCCCAGCATTTT. Amino acids: CASSGRQNNQPQHF.

CDR3: CASSEASGGGTDTQYF. The DNA of the CDR3 is TGTGCCAGCAGTGAAGCTAGCGGGGGAGGAACAGATACGCAGTATTTT. V gene TRBV6-1 combines with J gene TRBJ2-3; 9 nucleotides agree with TRBD2. This CDR3 has 16 amino acids. In germline, CDR1 is MNHNS, CDR2 SASEGT. Trimming cost V 0 bases and J 3 bases; bases outside gene matches: 4.

The CDR3 reads CASSQVGDVETQYF. The DNA of the CDR3 is TGCGCCAGCAGCCAAGTAGGAGATGTAGAGACCCAGTACTTC. The chain employs TRBV4-1 and TRBJ2-5; D remains ambiguous. CDR1 and CDR2 from the germline V gene are MGHRA and YSYEKL. CDR3 length equals 14 residues. Trimming cost V 1 base and J 4 bases, with 10 bases left between them.

This clone was seen only a few times. This chain uses TRBV29-1 with TRBJ2-1; 12 positions agree with TRBD2. CDR1 and CDR2 from the germline V gene are SQVTM and ANQGSEA. Trimming cost V 7 bases and J 8 bases; bases outside gene matches: 6. The CDR3 is 13 residues long. In nucleotides, the CDR3 is TGCAGCGGAAGGACTAGCGGGATTGATGAGCAGTTCTTC. Protein: CSGRTSGIDEQFF.

The chain recombines TRBV7-9 with TRBJ2-7; 8 nucleotides line up with TRBD1. The CDR3 runs 14 residues. Germline CDR1 is SEHNR and CDR2 is FQNEAQ (reference sequence). V was clipped by 4 bases and J by 2 bases; unmatched bases: 4. CDR3: CASSSPTGAYEQYF. The CDR3 bases are TGTGCCAGCAGCTCGCCGACAGGGGCCTACGAGCAGTACTTC. Full variable domain (outside the CDR3, taken from reference TRBV7-9 and TRBJ2-7): DTGVSQNPRHKITKRGQNVTFRCDPISEHNRLYWYRQTLGQGPEFLTYFQNEAQLEKSRLLSDRFSAERPKGSFSTLEIQRTEQGDSAMYLCASSSPTGAYEQYFGPGTRLTVT.

This chain joins TRBV4-2 and TRBJ2-2, with 7 bases aligning to TRBD2. The CDR3 contains 16 residues. Germline loops: CDR1 LGHNA, CDR2 YNFKEQ. Germline trimming cut 2 bases from V and 4 bases from J; bases unmatched to any gene: 7. The CDR3 DNA reads TGTGCCAGCAGCCAAAAAGTCGGGGGGACCACCGGGGAGCTGTTTTTT. This sequence encodes CASSQKVGGTTGELFF.

The chain uses TRBV5-5 and TRBJ2-1; no reliable D call. V was cut by 0 bases and J by 7 bases, with 2 bases left in between. Germline V gene lookup returns CDR1 SGHKS and CDR2 YYEKEE (reference sequence). The CDR3 covers 11 residues. The CDR3 loop is CASSLGNEQFF. The CDR3 nucleotides are TGTGCCAGCAGCTTGGGTAATGAGCAGTTCTTC.

This clone was picked up a small number of times. The V and J genes are TRBV4-3 and TRBJ2-7, with 8 bases fitting TRBD2. CDR1 and CDR2 (germline): LGHNA, YSLEER. V lost 4 bases, J lost 2 bases, and 7 bases stayed unmatched. The CDR3 consists of 15 residues. The CDR3 nucleotides read TGCGCCAGCAGCCGAACACTAGCGGAAACCTACGAGCAGTACTTC. It yields the protein CASSRTLAETYEQYF.